These 13 T cell receptor beta chains share one sample of origin, sequenced in a study of blood T cell repertoires in COVID-19. TCRdb's table, derived via immunoSEQ multiplex PCR, lists solely in-frame clones and lacks some. The data hold 200,000 to 250,000 clones, with 75% to 85% observed a single time. The sample was peripheral blood. These receptors all stem from a human donor in a cohort sampled during active COVID-19.

This clone was seen a handful of times. The chain combines TRBV27 with TRBJ1-5; 9 bases line up with TRBD1. The CDR3 contains 15 residues. The J segment lost 6 bases and the V segment lost 3 bases, leaving 6 bases of the junction unmatched. CDR1 is MNHEY, CDR2 SMNVEV, per germline (reference sequence). The CDR3 sequence: CASSFSGQGSQPQHF. CDR3 nucleotides: TGTGCCAGCAGTTTCTCCGGACAGGGGAGTCAGCCCCAGCATTTT.

Concerning this clone itself: The sample contains more than one DNA sequence encoding this CDR3. The rearrangement joins TRBV28 to TRBJ2-7; TRBD1 matches 7 bases. This CDR3 is 13 amino acids long. The junction had 6 bases not matched to a gene; V was cut back by 8 bases and J by 2 bases. From germline, CDR1 is MDHEN and CDR2 SYDVKM. The CDR3: CASRSGQTYEQYF. Here the CDR3 DNA reads TGTGCCAGCCGTTCGGGACAGACCTACGAGCAGTACTTC.

This chain uses TRBV24-1 with TRBJ2-7; 11 bases line up with TRBD1. Germline V CDR1 and CDR2: KGHDR, SFDVKD. The CDR3 totals 14 residues. V gave up 3 bases and J gave up 5 bases; unmatched junction bases: 2. In DNA, the CDR3 is TGTGCCACCAGTGATCGGGACAGGGGGGACGAGCAGTACTTC. Translated: CATSDRDRGDEQYF.

This chain uses TRBV29-1 with TRBJ2-1; TRBD1 matches 8 bases. The CDR3 covers 13 residues. J gave up 8 bases and V 7 bases, and 10 bases lay outside the gene matches. CDR1 and CDR2 (germline): SQVTM, ANQGSEA. CDR3 coding DNA: TGCAGCGCGGCAGGGGGCATAACTGATGAGCAGTTCTTC. Its protein is CSAAGGITDEQFF.

The chain couples TRBV27 to TRBJ1-4, with 9 bases that match TRBD1. There are 15 residues in the CDR3. CDR1 is MNHEY, CDR2 SMNVEV, per germline (reference sequence). Germline trimming cut 5 bases from V and 6 bases from J; bases unmatched to any gene: 7. The CDR3 DNA reads as TGTGCCAGCAGTCAACGACAGGGGGGATATGAAAAACTGTTTTTT. Translating it yields CASSQRQGGYEKLFF.

The table lists this clone with a few counts. The rearrangement links TRBV5-4 to TRBJ2-7, with D uncertain. Between the trimmed V and J ends, which lost 2 bases and 4 bases, there was a span of 7 bases. This CDR3 is 12 amino acids long. Germline CDR1 reads SGHNT; CDR2 reads YYREEE (reference sequence). The CDR3 here is CASSFDGYEQYF. CDR3 nucleotide sequence: TGTGCCAGCAGCTTCGACGGGTACGAGCAGTACTTC.

V and J are TRBV11-3 and TRBJ2-1; D remains ambiguous. CDR1 SGHNT and CDR2 YENEEA come from the germline V gene. The CDR3 is 16 amino acids. The V end lost 4 bases, the J end lost 3 bases, and 16 bases lay between the germline ends. This CDR3 is CASSSRWSGDYNEQFF. CDR3 DNA: TGTGCCAGCAGCTCACGCTGGTCCGGAGACTACAATGAGCAGTTCTTC. Based on the CDR3 plus reference TRBV11-3 and TRBJ2-1, the full variable domain is EAGVVQSPRYKIIEKKQPVAFWCNPISGHNTLYWYLQNLGQGPELLIRYENEEAVDDSQLPKDRFSAERLKGVDSTLKIQPAELGDSAVYLCASSSRWSGDYNEQFFGPGTRLTVL.

The V and J genes are TRBV29-1 and TRBJ2-3, with TRBD1 matching over 10 bases. This CDR3 is 14 amino acids long. CDR1 is SQVTM, CDR2 ANQGSEA, per germline. The junction had 3 bases not matched to a gene; V was cut back by 4 bases and J by 2 bases. The CDR3 coding sequence is TGCAGCGTTGGACAGGGGGCGACCACAGATACGCAGTATTTT. Its translation: CSVGQGATTDTQYF.

Only a few counts were recorded for this clone. The chain is built from TRBV12-5 and TRBJ2-1; possible D gene TRBD2, 5 bases. Between the trimmed V and J ends, which lost 5 bases and 6 bases, there was a span of 11 bases. CDR3 length: 13 residues. In germline, CDR1 is LGHNT, CDR2 FRNRAP. CDR3 region: CASGPPGSNEQFF. DNA of the CDR3: TGTGCTAGTGGTCCGCCGGGGAGCAATGAGCAGTTCTTC.

The chain links TRBV5-4 to TRBJ2-4; the D gene is possibly TRBD1 (6 bases). CDR1 and CDR2 from the germline V gene are SGHNT and YYREEE (reference sequence). Trimming took off 5 bases at V and 0 bases at J, with 18 bases between the two ends. CDR3 length equals 17 residues. The CDR3 region has the DNA TGTGCCAGCAGTTCCGGACAGAGCAGAATAGCCAAAAACATTCAGTACTTC. Its protein product is CASSSGQSRIAKNIQYF.

The rearrangement uses TRBV10-3 and TRBJ1-1; D gene ambiguous. CDR3 length: 17 residues. The V and J ends lost 3 bases and 5 bases respectively, with 22 bases between them. The germline V gene has CDR1 ENHRY and CDR2 SYGVKD. CDR3 in DNA: TGTGCCATCAGTGACGATAGAGGGATTTCAGGTGGAACTGAAGCTTTCTTT. Protein product: CAISDDRGISGGTEAFF.

V and J are TRBV2 and TRBJ2-7, with TRBD2 identical over 7 bases. V dropped 7 bases and J dropped 1; count of bases not matched to a gene: 7. CDR1 is SNHLY, CDR2 FYNNEI, per germline. The CDR3 length is 14 residues. The chain's CDR3 is CASNRRETSYEQYF. The CDR3 DNA follows: TGTGCCAGCAATCGGCGGGAGACTTCCTACGAGCAGTACTTC.

This clone was observed a few times. This chain uses TRBV28 with TRBJ1-1; 8 positions match TRBD1. CDR3 length equals 14 residues. V gave up 7 bases and J gave up 4 bases; unmatched junction bases: 8. Germline V gives CDR1 MDHEN, CDR2 SYDVKM. The CDR3: CASTSGQVITEAFF. Here the CDR3 DNA reads TGTGCCAGCACCTCGGGACAGGTCATCACTGAAGCTTTCTTT.